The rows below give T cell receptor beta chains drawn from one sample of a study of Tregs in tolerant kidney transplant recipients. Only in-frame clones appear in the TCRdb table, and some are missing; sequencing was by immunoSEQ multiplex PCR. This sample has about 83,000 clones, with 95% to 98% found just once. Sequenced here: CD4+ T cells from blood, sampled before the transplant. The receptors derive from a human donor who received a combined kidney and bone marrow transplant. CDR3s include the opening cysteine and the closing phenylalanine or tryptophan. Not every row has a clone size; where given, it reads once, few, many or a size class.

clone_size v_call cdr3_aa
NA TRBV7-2 CASSPQGARGYTF
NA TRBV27 CASSPLGQGFLSGANVLTF
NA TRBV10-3 CAITTGLAGGSSTDTQYF
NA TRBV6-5 CASTLSGRRGDTQYF
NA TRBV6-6 CASSYRREYRTDTQYF
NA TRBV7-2 CASSLDREEKLFF
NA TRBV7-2 CASLPGLAGTSDTQYF
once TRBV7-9 CASSLGWGDTEAFF
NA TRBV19 CASSIETASNTDTQYF
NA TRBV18 CASSPRTGVTEAFF
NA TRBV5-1 CASSSTSGNTGELFF
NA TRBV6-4 CASSASGGNGYTF
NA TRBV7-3 CASSLAGDTEAFF
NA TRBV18 CASSRAGEPQHF
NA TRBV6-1 CASSVTFGGQGYTF
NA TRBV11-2 CASSPLGQPQHF
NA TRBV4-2 CASSQATSGGLNPQFF